A single sample gave rise to the 26 T cell receptor beta chains below, sequenced in a study of OX40 agonist ivuxolimab in advanced cancers. Receptor amplification or capture employed the immunoSEQ multiplex PCR assay. TCRdb took this table from immuneACCESS and kept in-frame rearrangements with V and J called. Such tables lack part of the clones; where checked against another copy, unresolved V genes explain under half of the gap, and the rest is unexplained. This sample lists tens of thousands of clones; 90% were detected once. About 30% of the sample lies in the top ten. The specimen was CD4+ or CD8+ T cells sorted from blood, collected in a trial of the OX40 agonist ivuxolimab. The receptors originated from an adult with an advanced solid tumor such as melanoma, head and neck, liver or kidney cancer.

The chain couples TRBV4-1 to TRBJ1-4; D is unclear. Germline assignment: CDR1 MGHRA and CDR2 YSYEKL. The V end lost 1 base, the J end lost 5 bases, and 11 bases lay between the germline ends. The CDR3 loop spans 15 amino acids. CDR3 nucleotides: TGCGCCAGCAGCCAAGTCCCCGTCCCGAATGAAAAACTGTTTTTT. Residues: CASSQVPVPNEKLFF.

V and J are TRBV13 and TRBJ1-1, with D uncertain. V shed 0 bases and J shed 10 bases, with 15 bases lying between them. The CDR3 is made up of 14 amino acids. Looked up from germline, CDR1 is PRHDT and CDR2 is FYEKMQ (reference sequence). The CDR3, as DNA: TGTGCCAGCAGCTTAGGCCCGTCATACGGTGGAGCTTTCTTT. This codes for CASSLGPSYGGAFF.

Concerning this clone itself: The sample contains more than one DNA sequence encoding this CDR3. This chain uses TRBV9 with TRBJ1-1; D remains unclear. The germline CDR1 and CDR2 sequences are SGDLS and YYNGEE. Trimming stripped 7 bases from V and 0 bases from J, with 10 bases between. The CDR3 contains 13 residues. CDR3 DNA sequence: TGTGCCAGCTCTCTGGGAATGAACACTGAAGCTTTCTTT. This codes for CASSLGMNTEAFF. The full variable domain, in which reference TRBV9 and TRBJ1-1 provide the parts outside the CDR3, is DSGVTQTPKHLITATGQRVTLRCSPRSGDLSVYWYQQSLDQGLQFLIQYYNGEERAKGNILERFSAQQFPDLHSELNLSSLELGDSALYFCASSLGMNTEAFFGQGTRLTVV.

This clone was picked up one time. This chain links TRBV30 with TRBJ2-5, with unresolved D. The germline V gene encodes CDR1 GTSNPN and CDR2 SVGIG (reference sequence). V was cut by 1 base and J by 5 bases, with 11 bases left in between. CDR3 length: 13 residues. CDR3 bases: TGTGCCTGGAGTGATAGTCGGCCGGAGACCCAGTACTTC. Amino acids: CAWSDSRPETQYF. Variable domain in full (rest from reference TRBV30 and TRBJ2-5): SQTIHQWPATLVQPVGSPLSLECTVEGTSNPNLYWYRQAAGRGLQLLFYSVGIGQISSEVPQNLSASRPQDRQFILSSKKLLLSDSGFYLCAWSDSRPETQYFGPGTRLLVL.

The genes are TRBV5-3 and TRBJ2-5; 11 bases are a match to TRBD2. With the DNA end fitting TRBJ2-7 better, the J assignment may be wrong. TRBV5-3 is labeled an ORF, and its function is uncertain. The CDR3 runs to 16 residues. The CDR3 DNA reads as TGTGCCAGAAGCTTGGGTCTAGCGGGAGGACATTACGAGCAGTACTTC. It translates to CARSLGLAGGHYEQYF.

The table lists this clone with a count of one. The chain carries TRBV9 and TRBJ2-1; weak D call: TRBD2 (5 bases). Trimming removed 2 bases from V and 10 bases from J, with 10 bases in between. CDR3 length equals 12 residues. In germline, CDR1 is SGDLS, CDR2 YYNGEE. The CDR3 coding sequence is TGTGCCAGCAGCGTTACCCGCGGGGAGCAGTTCTTC. Amino acid sequence: CASSVTRGEQFF.

V usage is TRBV28 and J usage is TRBJ2-1, with 11 bases aligning to TRBD2. This CDR3 spans 14 amino acids. CDR1 and CDR2 from the germline V gene are MDHEN and SYDVKM. Losses at the gene ends were 4 bases for V and 5 bases for J; bases not matched to a gene: 1. The CDR3 region has the DNA TGTGCCAGCAGTTCGGGACTAGCGGACAATGAGCAGTTCTTC. It encodes CASSSGLADNEQFF.

The chain carries TRBV28 and TRBJ1-2, with D perhaps matching TRBD1 (5 bases). Germline CDR1 and CDR2: MDHEN and SYDVKM. The CDR3 has 14 residues. V lost 2 bases and J lost 4, with 11 bases in between. The CDR3 region has the DNA TGTGCCAGCAGTTTAGGAAGGGGTTTCTATGGCTACACCTTC. Protein sequence: CASSLGRGFYGYTF.

The rearrangement joins TRBV6-1 to TRBJ1-2; the match to TRBD1 covers 10 bases. After removal of 4 bases from V and 3 bases from J, the junction contained 14 bases not matched to a gene. Germline CDR1 MNHNS, CDR2 SASEGT. The CDR3 loop spans 18 amino acids. The CDR3 bases are TGTGCCAGCAGTGCCACCAGGACAGGGGGTGGGTCAGACTATGGCTACACCTTC. Translation: CASSATRTGGGSDYGYTF.

The CDR3 DNA follows: TGTGCCAGCAGCCAAGGCAGGGTCAATGAGCAGTTCTTC. Translating gives CASSQGRVNEQFF. The chain joins TRBV4-2 to TRBJ2-1; weak D call: TRBD1 (5 bases). The CDR3 is 13 amino acids. Germline V gene data show CDR1 as LGHNA and CDR2 as YNFKEQ. The V end lost 1 base, the J end lost 6 bases, and 7 bases lay between the germline ends.

This rearrangement joins TRBV4-1 to TRBJ2-1; no clear D gene. V lost 8 bases and J lost 4, with 6 bases in between. The CDR3 has 11 amino acids. From germline, CDR1 is MGHRA and CDR2 YSYEKL. The CDR3 nucleotides read TGCGCCAGCTCCCGATACAATGAGCAGTTCTTC. Translation: CASSRYNEQFF.

V gene TRBV10-3 combines with J gene TRBJ1-1, with a possible D match to TRBD1 (5 bases). Germline lookup yields CDR1 ENHRY and CDR2 SYGVKD. The CDR3 is made up of 15 amino acids. V was pared by 2 bases and J by 6 bases, with 16 bases between. CDR3 protein: CAISETSQAGAEAFF. CDR3 coding DNA: TGTGCCATCAGTGAGACCAGCCAGGCGGGGGCTGAAGCTTTCTTT.

V usage is TRBV7-7 and J usage is TRBJ2-3, with 14 bases lining up with TRBD2. CDR3 length equals 16 residues. The junction had 6 bases not matched to a gene; V was cut back by 5 bases and J by 5 bases. Germline loops: CDR1 SSHAT, CDR2 FNYEAQ (reference sequence). The CDR3 is CASSPGLAGVGDTQYF. The CDR3 DNA reads TGTGCCAGCAGCCCGGGACTAGCGGGAGTGGGAGATACGCAGTATTTT. The complete variable domain, with remaining parts taken from reference TRBV7-7 and TRBJ2-3, reads GAGVSQSPRYKVTKRGQDVTLRCDPISSHATLYWYQQALGQGPEFLTYFNYEAQPDKSGLPSDRFSAERPEGSISTLTIQRTEQRDSAMYRCASSPGLAGVGDTQYFGPGTRLTVL.

Concerning this clone: Germline and junction disagree at one end, which may indicate a read error. The chain is built from TRBV5-5 and TRBJ2-7; 8 bases agree with TRBD1. The CDR3 is made up of 13 amino acids. Germline CDR1 is SGHKS and CDR2 is YYEKEE (reference sequence). The CDR3 loop reads CASSWTGPYEQYF. In DNA, the CDR3 is TGTGCCAGCAGCTGGACAGGGCCCTATGAGCAGTACTTC.

A few counts support this clone. The rearrangement links TRBV18 to TRBJ2-3, with 10 bases lining up with TRBD2. This CDR3 is built from 16 residues. Germline assignment: CDR1 KGHSH and CDR2 LQKENI. Unmatched junction bases numbered 5, after V lost 3 bases and J lost 2 bases. CDR3 nucleotides: TGTGCCAGCTCACCTCAAGGACTAGCGGTCACAGATACGCAGTATTTT. Residues: CASSPQGLAVTDTQYF.

Here the CDR3 DNA reads TGTGCCAGTACGATTACGGCGGGGGGTGCCTACGAGCAGTACTTC. This translates into CASTITAGGAYEQYF. This chain connects TRBV19 to TRBJ2-7; 8 positions match TRBD2. Germline V gene data show CDR1 as LNHDA and CDR2 as SQIVND (reference sequence). CDR3 size: 15 residues. The V and J ends lost 7 bases and 2 bases, in that order; junction bases with no gene match: 10.

The V call is TRBV28, the J call TRBJ2-1; 8 nucleotides line up with TRBD2. This CDR3 is built from 16 residues. The trim removed 7 bases at V and 7 bases at J, leaving 15 bases unmatched. Germline CDR1 is MDHEN and CDR2 is SYDVKM. CDR3 DNA: TGTGCCAGCACTTCCTGGAGAGCGGGAGAAACGAATGAGCAGTTCTTC. Residues: CASTSWRAGETNEQFF.

This chain connects TRBV28 to TRBJ2-7, with 9 bases lining up with TRBD1. Germline trimming cut 10 bases from V and 6 bases from J; bases unmatched to any gene: 10. Germline V gives CDR1 MDHEN, CDR2 SYDVKM. CDR3 length: 13 residues. This chain's CDR3 is CATRGTGLGEQYF. The CDR3 region has the DNA TGTGCCACCCGGGGGACAGGGTTAGGCGAGCAGTACTTC.

The rearrangement joins TRBV10-3 to TRBJ2-3; the match to TRBD2 covers 9 bases. Per the germline V gene, CDR1 is ENHRY and CDR2 is SYGVKD. V lost 0 bases, J lost 6 bases, and 10 bases stayed unmatched. The CDR3 consists of 17 residues. CDR3 nucleotides: TGTGCCATCAGTGAGTCGTCCGGCGGGGGGGCTGGGGATACGCAGTATTTT. The encoded protein is CAISESSGGGAGDTQYF.

A single count supports this clone. The genes are TRBV4-1 and TRBJ1-1; TRBD1 matches 9 bases. V lost 8 bases to trimming and J lost 5 bases; unmatched junction nucleotides: 12. Germline CDR1 is MGHRA and CDR2 is YSYEKL. CDR3 length: 15 amino acids. In DNA, the CDR3 is TGCGCCAGCCACGGGATAAAGACAGGGGGGACTGAAGCTTTCTTT. Protein product: CASHGIKTGGTEAFF.

This chain connects TRBV11-2 to TRBJ2-7, with D uncertain. Between the trimmed V and J ends, which lost 1 base and 4 bases, there was a span of 8 bases. The CDR3 consists of 13 residues. Germline CDR1 is SGHAT and CDR2 is FQNNGV. The CDR3 DNA follows: TGTGCCAGCAGCTTAGGGGCCCCTTACGAGCAGTACTTC. Its protein is CASSLGAPYEQYF.

This clone was counted once. The chain recombines TRBV12-5 with TRBJ2-2, with 8 bases aligning to TRBD1. There are 15 residues in the CDR3. The germline V gene has CDR1 LGHNT and CDR2 FRNRAP. V lost 1 base to trimming and J lost 4 bases; unmatched junction nucleotides: 2. The CDR3 DNA sequence: TGTGCTAGTGGTTTGGCAGGGGGCGGCACCGGGGAGCTGTTTTTT. Translated: CASGLAGGGTGELFF.

V usage is TRBV27 and J usage is TRBJ2-1; perhaps TRBD2 as D (5 bases). CDR1 is MNHEY, CDR2 SMNVEV, per germline (reference sequence). This CDR3 region has 13 residues. Trimming removed 1 base from V and 8 bases from J, with 9 bases in between. The CDR3 bases are TGTGCCAGCAGTTTATTTCCTAGCCATGAGCAGTTCTTC. This encodes CASSLFPSHEQFF.

This sequence joins TRBV10-1 and TRBJ2-7; D not certain. The CDR3 is made up of 13 amino acids. In germline, CDR1 is WNHNN, CDR2 SYGVQD (reference sequence). The ends were cut back, 3 bases at V and 4 bases at J, with 10 bases in the middle. CDR3 sequence reads: CASSEVDGYEQYF. In DNA form, the CDR3 reads TGCGCCAGCAGTGAAGTCGACGGGTACGAGCAGTACTTC.

This rearrangement joins TRBV5-1 to TRBJ1-1; D gene ambiguous. V shed 4 bases and J shed 0 bases, with 13 bases lying between them. CDR3 length: 15 residues. Looked up from germline, CDR1 is SGHRS and CDR2 is YFSETQ. The CDR3 region has the DNA TGCGCCAGCAGCCTCTTTGCTGCCATGAACACTGAAGCTTTCTTT. It yields the protein CASSLFAAMNTEAFF. The whole variable domain, filled in from reference TRBV5-1 and TRBJ1-1, reads KAGVTQTPRYLIKTRGQQVTLSCSPISGHRSVSWYQQTPGQGLQFLFEYFSETQRNKGNFPGRFSGRQFSNSRSEMNVSTLELGDSALYLCASSLFAAMNTEAFFGQGTRLTVV.

The chain uses TRBV4-3 and TRBJ1-3; the D is unclear. Per the germline V gene, CDR1 is LGHNA and CDR2 is YSLEER. Trimming removed 0 bases from V and 0 bases from J, with 12 bases in between. The CDR3 loop spans 17 amino acids. The CDR3 DNA sequence: TGCGCCAGCAGCCAAGAGGGCCCAGGTTCCTCTGGAAACACCATATATTTT. Protein sequence: CASSQEGPGSSGNTIYF.